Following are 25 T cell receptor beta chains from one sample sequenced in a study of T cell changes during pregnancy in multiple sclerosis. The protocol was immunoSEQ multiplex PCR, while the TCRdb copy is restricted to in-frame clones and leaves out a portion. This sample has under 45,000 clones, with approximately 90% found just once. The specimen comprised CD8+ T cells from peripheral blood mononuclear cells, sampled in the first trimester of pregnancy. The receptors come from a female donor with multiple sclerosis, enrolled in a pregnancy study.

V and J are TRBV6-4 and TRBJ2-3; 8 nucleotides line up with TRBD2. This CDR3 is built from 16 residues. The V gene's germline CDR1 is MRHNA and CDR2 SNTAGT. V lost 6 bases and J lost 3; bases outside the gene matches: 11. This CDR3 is CASSPASGGATDTQYF. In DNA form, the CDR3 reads TGTGCCAGCAGCCCCGCCTCCGGGGGGGCTACAGATACGCAGTATTTT.

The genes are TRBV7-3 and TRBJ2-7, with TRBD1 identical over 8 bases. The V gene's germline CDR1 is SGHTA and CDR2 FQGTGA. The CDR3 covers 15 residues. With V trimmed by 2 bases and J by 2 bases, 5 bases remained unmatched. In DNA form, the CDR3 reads TGTGCCAGCAGCTTACTTCCAGGGGGCGCCTACGAGCAGTACTTC. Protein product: CASSLLPGGAYEQYF.

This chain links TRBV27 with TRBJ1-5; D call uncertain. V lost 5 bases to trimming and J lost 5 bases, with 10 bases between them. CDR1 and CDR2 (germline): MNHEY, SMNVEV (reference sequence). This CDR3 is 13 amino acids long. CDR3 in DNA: TGTGCCAGCAGTATTGAGGTGGATCAGCCCCAGCATTTT. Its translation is CASSIEVDQPQHF.

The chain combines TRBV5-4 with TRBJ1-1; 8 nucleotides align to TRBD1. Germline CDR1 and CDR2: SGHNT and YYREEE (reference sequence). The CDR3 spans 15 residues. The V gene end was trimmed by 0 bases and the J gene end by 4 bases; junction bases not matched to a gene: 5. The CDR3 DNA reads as TGTGCCAGCAGCTTGGTGGAAACAGGGGGCACTGAAGCTTTCTTT. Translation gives CASSLVETGGTEAFF.

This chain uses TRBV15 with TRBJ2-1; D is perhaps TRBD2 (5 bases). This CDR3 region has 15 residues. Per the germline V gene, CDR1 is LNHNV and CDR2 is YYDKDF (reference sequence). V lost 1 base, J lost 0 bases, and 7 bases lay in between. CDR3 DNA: TGTGCCACCAGCAGAGGTGGGAGCTCCTACAATGAGCAGTTCTTC. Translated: CATSRGGSSYNEQFF. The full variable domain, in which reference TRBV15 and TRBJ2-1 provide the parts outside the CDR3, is DAMVIQNPRYQVTQFGKPVTLSCSQTLNHNVMYWYQQKSSQAPKLLFHYYDKDFNNEADTPDNFQSRRPNTSFCFLDIRSPGLGDTAMYLCATSRGGSSYNEQFFGPGTRLTVL.

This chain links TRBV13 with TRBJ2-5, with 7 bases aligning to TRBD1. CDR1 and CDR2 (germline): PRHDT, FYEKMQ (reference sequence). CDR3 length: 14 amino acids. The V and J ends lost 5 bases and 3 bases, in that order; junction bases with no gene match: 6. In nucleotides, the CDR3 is TGTGCCAGCAGCCGTCCCGGACAGGAAGAGACCCAGTACTTC. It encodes CASSRPGQEETQYF.

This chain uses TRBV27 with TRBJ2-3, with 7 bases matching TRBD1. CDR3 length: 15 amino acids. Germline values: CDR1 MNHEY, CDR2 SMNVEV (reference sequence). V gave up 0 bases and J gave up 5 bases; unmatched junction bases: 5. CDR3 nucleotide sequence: TGTGCCAGCAGTTTATCTCCGACAGGGCGAGATACGCAGTATTTT. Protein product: CASSLSPTGRDTQYF.

The CDR3 nucleotides are TGTGCCAGCAGTATGGACCCGGGGAGCCAAGAGACCCAGTACTTC. Translation gives CASSMDPGSQETQYF. The chain has TRBV27 and TRBJ2-5; possibly TRBD2 for D (5 bases). CDR3 length: 15 residues. Germline V gene sequence: CDR1 MNHEY, CDR2 SMNVEV (reference sequence). Trimming stripped 5 bases from V and 1 base from J, with 14 bases between.

This CDR3 reads CASSHPKTGPNTEAFF. CDR3 DNA: TGCGCCAGCAGCCACCCAAAGACAGGGCCTAACACTGAAGCTTTCTTT. The V gene is TRBV4-1, the J gene TRBJ1-1; 7 bases agree with TRBD1. V lost 3 bases and J lost 2; bases outside the gene matches: 9. The CDR3 length is 16 residues. Germline V CDR1 and CDR2: MGHRA, YSYEKL.

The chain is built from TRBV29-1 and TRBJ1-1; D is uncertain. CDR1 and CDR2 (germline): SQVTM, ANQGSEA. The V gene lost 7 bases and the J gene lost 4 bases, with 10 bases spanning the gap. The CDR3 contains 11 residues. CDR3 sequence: CSADSRTEAFF. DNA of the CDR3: TGCAGCGCCGACTCACGCACTGAAGCTTTCTTT.

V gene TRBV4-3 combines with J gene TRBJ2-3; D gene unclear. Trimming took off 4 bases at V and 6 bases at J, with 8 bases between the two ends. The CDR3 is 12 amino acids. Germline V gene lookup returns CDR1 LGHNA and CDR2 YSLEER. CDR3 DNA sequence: TGCGCCAGCAGCCTTAGAGCGGATACGCAGTATTTT. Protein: CASSLRADTQYF.

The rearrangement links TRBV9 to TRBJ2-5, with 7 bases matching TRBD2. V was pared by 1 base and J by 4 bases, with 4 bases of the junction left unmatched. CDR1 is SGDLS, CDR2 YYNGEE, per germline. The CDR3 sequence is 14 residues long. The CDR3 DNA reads TGTGCCAGCAGCGTAATGGGGGAGGGAGAGACCCAGTACTTC. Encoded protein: CASSVMGEGETQYF.

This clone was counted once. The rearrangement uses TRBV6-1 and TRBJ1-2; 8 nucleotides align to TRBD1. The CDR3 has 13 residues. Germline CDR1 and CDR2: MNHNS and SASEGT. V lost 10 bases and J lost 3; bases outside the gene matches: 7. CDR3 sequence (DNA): TGTGCCACCAAGGGACAGGCGGACTATGGCTACACCTTC. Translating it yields CATKGQADYGYTF.

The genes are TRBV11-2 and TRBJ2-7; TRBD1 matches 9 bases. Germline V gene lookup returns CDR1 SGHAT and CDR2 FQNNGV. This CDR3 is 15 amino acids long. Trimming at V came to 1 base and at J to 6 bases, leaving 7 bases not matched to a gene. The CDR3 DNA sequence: TGTGCCAGCAGCTTAGTGGGACAGGGCGCTTCCGAGCAGTACTTC. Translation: CASSLVGQGASEQYF.

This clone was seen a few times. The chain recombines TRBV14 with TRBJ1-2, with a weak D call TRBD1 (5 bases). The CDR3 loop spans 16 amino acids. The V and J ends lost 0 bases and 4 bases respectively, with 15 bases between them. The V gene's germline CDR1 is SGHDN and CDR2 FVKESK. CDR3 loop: CASSQDESITGYGYTF. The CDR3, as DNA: TGTGCCAGCAGCCAAGATGAGAGCATTACAGGCTATGGCTACACCTTC.

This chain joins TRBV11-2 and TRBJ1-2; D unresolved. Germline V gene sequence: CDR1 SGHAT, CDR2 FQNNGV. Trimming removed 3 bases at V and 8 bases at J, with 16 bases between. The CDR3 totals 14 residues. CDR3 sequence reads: CASSFEDTSRGYTF. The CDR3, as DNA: TGTGCCAGCAGCTTTGAGGATACGTCTCGGGGCTACACCTTC.

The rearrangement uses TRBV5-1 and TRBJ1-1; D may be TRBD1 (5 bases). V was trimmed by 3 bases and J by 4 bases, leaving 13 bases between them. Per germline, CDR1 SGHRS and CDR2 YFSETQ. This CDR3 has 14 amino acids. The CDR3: CASSSGGESTEAFF. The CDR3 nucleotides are TGCGCCAGCAGCTCGGGAGGGGAGTCCACTGAAGCTTTCTTT.

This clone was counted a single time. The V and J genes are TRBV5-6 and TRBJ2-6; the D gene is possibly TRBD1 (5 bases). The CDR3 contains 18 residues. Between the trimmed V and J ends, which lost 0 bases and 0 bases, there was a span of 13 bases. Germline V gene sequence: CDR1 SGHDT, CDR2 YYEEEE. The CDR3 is CASSLGRGVSSGANVLTF. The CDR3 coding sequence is TGTGCCAGCAGCTTGGGTAGGGGCGTCAGCTCTGGGGCCAACGTCCTGACTTTC.

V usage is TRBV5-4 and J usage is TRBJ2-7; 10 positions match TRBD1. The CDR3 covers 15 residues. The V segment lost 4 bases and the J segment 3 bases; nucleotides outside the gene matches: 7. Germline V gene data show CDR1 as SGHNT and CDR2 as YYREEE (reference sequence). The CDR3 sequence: CASSDGTGEVYEQYF. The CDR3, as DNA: TGTGCCAGCAGCGATGGGACAGGGGAGGTCTACGAGCAGTACTTC. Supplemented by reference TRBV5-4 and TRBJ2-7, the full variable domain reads ETGVTQSPTHLIKTRGQQVTLRCSSQSGHNTVSWYQQALGQGPQFIFQYYREEENGRGNFPPRFSGLQFPNYSSELNVNALELDDSALYLCASSDGTGEVYEQYFGPGTRLTVT.

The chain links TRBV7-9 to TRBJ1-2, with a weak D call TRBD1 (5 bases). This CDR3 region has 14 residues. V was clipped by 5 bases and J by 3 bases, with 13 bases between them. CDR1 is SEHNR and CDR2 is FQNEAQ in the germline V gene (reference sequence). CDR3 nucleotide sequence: TGTGCCAGCAGCGCCCTCAGGGTCCACTATGGCTACACCTTC. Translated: CASSALRVHYGYTF.

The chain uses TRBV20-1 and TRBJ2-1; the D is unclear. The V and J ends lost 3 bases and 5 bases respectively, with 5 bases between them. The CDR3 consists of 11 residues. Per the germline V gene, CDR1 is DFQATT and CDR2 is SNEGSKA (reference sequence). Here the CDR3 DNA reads TGCAGTGCTAGTAACAACAATGAGCAGTTCTTC. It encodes CSASNNNEQFF.

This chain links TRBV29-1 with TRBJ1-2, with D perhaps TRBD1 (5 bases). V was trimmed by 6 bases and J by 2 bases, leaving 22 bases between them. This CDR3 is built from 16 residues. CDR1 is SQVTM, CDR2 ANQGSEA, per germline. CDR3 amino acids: CSVGGRDTGGNYGYTF. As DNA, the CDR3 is TGCAGCGTCGGTGGTCGTGATACCGGGGGAAACTATGGCTACACCTTC.

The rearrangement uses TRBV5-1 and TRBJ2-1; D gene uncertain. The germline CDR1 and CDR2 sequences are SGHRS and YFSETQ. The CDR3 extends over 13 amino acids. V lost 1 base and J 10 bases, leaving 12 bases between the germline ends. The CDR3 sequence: CASSLTWAREQFF. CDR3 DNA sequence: TGCGCCAGCAGCTTGACGTGGGCCCGGGAGCAGTTCTTC.

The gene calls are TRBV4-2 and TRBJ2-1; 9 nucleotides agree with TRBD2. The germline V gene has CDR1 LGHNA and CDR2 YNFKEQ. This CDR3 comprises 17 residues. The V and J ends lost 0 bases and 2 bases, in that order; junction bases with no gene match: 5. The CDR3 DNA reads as TGTGCCAGCAGCCAAGATGCTAGCGGGGTTACCTACAATGAGCAGTTCTTC. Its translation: CASSQDASGVTYNEQFF.

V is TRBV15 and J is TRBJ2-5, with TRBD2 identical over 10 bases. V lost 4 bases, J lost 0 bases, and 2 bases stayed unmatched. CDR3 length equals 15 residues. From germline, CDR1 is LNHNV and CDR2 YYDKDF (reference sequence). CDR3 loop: CATSIAGGDQETQYF. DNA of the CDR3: TGTGCCACCAGCATAGCGGGGGGCGACCAAGAGACCCAGTACTTC.